Listed here are 20 T cell receptor beta chains from one sample, sequenced in a study of blood T cell repertoires in COVID-19. Sequencing was performed with immunoSEQ multiplex PCR; in TCRdb, only in-frame clones are kept and a portion is missing. The sample comprises about 200,000 clones, about 90% of which are singletons, and 0.8% to 1% rests with the top ten. What was sequenced was peripheral blood. All receptors come from a man between 60 and 70 years old with COVID-19, enrolled during active disease.

This rearrangement joins TRBV12-3 or TRBV12-4 to TRBJ2-7, with D maybe TRBD2 (5 bases). CDR3 size: 12 residues. Trimming removed 3 bases from V and 2 bases from J, with 5 bases in between. The chain's CDR3 is CASSFGTYEQYF. CDR3 sequence (DNA): TGTGCCAGCAGTTTCGGGACCTACGAGCAGTACTTC.

CDR3 in DNA: TGTGCCAGCAGTCCATGGACAGGAAATCAGCCCCAGCATTTT. Its translation is CASSPWTGNQPQHF. The V call is TRBV6-6, the J call TRBJ1-5, with 7 bases identical to TRBD1. This CDR3 is built from 14 residues. The ends lost 5 bases at V and 4 bases at J; junction bases unmatched: 5. CDR1 is MNHNY and CDR2 is SVGAGI in the germline V gene (reference sequence).

The rearrangement uses TRBV30 and TRBJ2-1; D call uncertain. Germline lookup yields CDR1 GTSNPN and CDR2 SVGIG (reference sequence). The length of the CDR3 is 14 residues. Trimming removed 5 bases from V and 0 bases from J, with 11 bases in between. The CDR3 is CAWELTRSYNEQFF. The CDR3 DNA is TGTGCCTGGGAACTTACCCGCTCCTACAATGAGCAGTTCTTC.

The chain carries TRBV5-4 and TRBJ1-2, with D possibly matching TRBD1 (5 bases). The CDR3 is 14 amino acids. Trimming removed 4 bases from V and 3 bases from J, with 13 bases in between. Germline CDR1 SGHNT, CDR2 YYREEE (reference sequence). The CDR3 DNA sequence: TGTGCCAGCAGCCAATATCAGGGCCACTATGGCTACACCTTC. Translation: CASSQYQGHYGYTF.

The rearrangement uses TRBV6-2 or TRBV6-3 and TRBJ1-5, with a weak D call TRBD1 (6 bases). Germline CDR1 reads MNHEY; CDR2 reads SVGEGT. This CDR3 comprises 16 residues. V was pared by 2 bases and J by 6 bases, with 17 bases between. The CDR3 DNA is TGTGCCAGCAGTTACGGTCCCGGCAGGGGCGGTCAGCCCCAGCATTTT. Translating gives CASSYGPGRGGQPQHF.

This sequence joins TRBV7-9 and TRBJ1-1; D gene unclear. V was trimmed by 5 bases and J by 0 bases, leaving 7 bases between them. Germline loops: CDR1 SEHNR, CDR2 FQNEAQ (reference sequence). CDR3 length: 13 residues. CDR3 sequence (DNA): TGTGCCAGCAGCGGTCCGGTGAACACTGAAGCTTTCTTT. It specifies CASSGPVNTEAFF.

The rearrangement links TRBV4-2 to TRBJ2-3; TRBD2 aligns across 7 bases. CDR1 is LGHNA, CDR2 YNFKEQ, per germline. This CDR3 spans 15 amino acids. With V trimmed by 0 bases and J by 6 bases, 6 bases remained unmatched. The CDR3: CASSQESAGSDTQYF. DNA of the CDR3: TGTGCCAGCAGCCAAGAATCAGCGGGGAGCGATACGCAGTATTTT.

This chain uses TRBV18 with TRBJ1-4, with 8 bases fitting TRBD1. V lost 4 bases, J lost 7 bases, and 8 bases stayed unmatched. Germline lookup yields CDR1 KGHSH and CDR2 LQKENI. The CDR3 is made up of 15 amino acids. In DNA, the CDR3 is TGTGCCAGCTCACTCAGGACAGGGCATGGTGAAAAACTGTTTTTT. Its protein product is CASSLRTGHGEKLFF.

This clone has only a few counts. The J gene is TRBJ2-1, the V gene TRBV5-1; TRBD2 matches at 9 bases. Germline CDR1 and CDR2: SGHRS and YFSETQ. J was trimmed by 5 bases and V by 0 bases; bases with no gene match: 6. The CDR3 consists of 16 residues. DNA for the CDR3: TGCGCCAGCAGCTTGGAGGCTAGCGGGAACAACAATGAGCAGTTCTTC. Amino acid sequence: CASSLEASGNNNEQFF.

The rearrangement links TRBV30 to TRBJ1-5, with D perhaps matching TRBD1 (5 bases). V was trimmed by 0 bases and J by 0 bases, leaving 9 bases between them. The CDR3 is made up of 15 amino acids. Germline CDR1 and CDR2: GTSNPN and SVGIG (reference sequence). The CDR3, as DNA: TGTGCCTGGAGTGTAGGGGTGATTAGCAATCAGCCCCAGCATTTT. Translation: CAWSVGVISNQPQHF. The whole variable domain, filled in from reference TRBV30 and TRBJ1-5, reads SQTIHQWPATLVQPVGSPLSLECTVEGTSNPNLYWYRQAAGRGLQLLFYSVGIGQISSEVPQNLSASRPQDRQFILSSKKLLLSDSGFYLCAWSVGVISNQPQHFGDGTRLSIL.

The table lists this clone with a few counts. The chain's CDR3 is CASSESGGQGRHEQYF. CDR3 sequence (DNA): TGTGCCAGCAGTGAATCAGGGGGACAGGGAAGACACGAGCAGTACTTC. This rearrangement joins TRBV6-1 to TRBJ2-7; 9 nucleotides line up with TRBD1. The CDR3 loop spans 16 amino acids. Germline lookup yields CDR1 MNHNS and CDR2 SASEGT. Trimming at V came to 2 bases and at J to 5 bases, leaving 10 bases not matched to a gene.

This chain uses TRBV28 with TRBJ2-7; D gene ambiguous. Germline V gene lookup returns CDR1 MDHEN and CDR2 SYDVKM. V lost 8 bases, J lost 4 bases, and 15 bases lay in between. The CDR3 is 13 amino acids. CDR3 sequence reads: CASSGDVRYEQYF. The CDR3 region has the DNA TGTGCCAGCTCTGGCGACGTGCGGTACGAGCAGTACTTC.

V usage is TRBV19 and J usage is TRBJ2-3; the match to TRBD1 covers 7 bases. With 5 bases clipped from V and 0 bases from J, the junction kept 5 bases outside the gene matches. Per the germline V gene, CDR1 is LNHDA and CDR2 is SQIVND (reference sequence). This CDR3 has 15 amino acids. The chain's CDR3 is CASSLWTGSTDTQYF. Here the CDR3 DNA reads TGTGCCAGTAGTCTCTGGACAGGTAGCACAGATACGCAGTATTTT.

The CDR3: CASSLVGVNQPQHF. CDR3 DNA sequence: TGTGCCAGCAGCTTGGTGGGCGTAAATCAGCCCCAGCATTTT. The chain uses TRBV5-4 and TRBJ1-5; D unresolved. The CDR3 has 14 amino acids. Trimming cost V 0 bases and J 4 bases, with 8 bases left between them. In germline, CDR1 is SGHNT, CDR2 YYREEE (reference sequence). Combining the CDR3 with reference TRBV5-4 and TRBJ1-5 gives the whole variable domain ETGVTQSPTHLIKTRGQQVTLRCSSQSGHNTVSWYQQALGQGPQFIFQYYREEENGRGNFPPRFSGLQFPNYSSELNVNALELDDSALYLCASSLVGVNQPQHFGDGTRLSIL.

The chain couples TRBV3-1 (or the pseudogene TRBV3-2) to TRBJ1-3; the match to TRBD1 covers 9 bases. After removal of 4 bases from V and 2 bases from J, the junction contained 6 bases not matched to a gene. CDR1 and CDR2 from the germline V gene are LGHDT and YNNKEL (reference sequence). The CDR3 totals 16 residues. This CDR3 reads CASSPRGQGPGNTIYF. Written as DNA, the CDR3 is TGTGCCAGCAGCCCCCGGGGACAGGGACCTGGAAACACCATATATTTT.

The DNA for the CDR3 is TGTGCCAGCAGTTTGAATCAGGCGAGGGGGGAAAAACTGTTTTTT. This gives the protein CASSLNQARGEKLFF. V and J are TRBV27 and TRBJ1-4, with D possibly matching TRBD1 (6 bases). V lost 3 bases to trimming and J lost 8 bases, with 16 bases between them. The V gene's germline CDR1 is MNHEY and CDR2 SMNVEV (reference sequence). The CDR3 contains 15 residues.

The chain couples TRBV18 to TRBJ1-4, with unresolved D. Looked up from germline, CDR1 is KGHSH and CDR2 is LQKENI. Trimming took off 3 bases at V and 0 bases at J, with 8 bases between the two ends. This CDR3 is 15 amino acids long. The CDR3 reads CASSPNSPTNEKLFF. CDR3 nucleotides: TGTGCCAGCTCACCCAACAGTCCAACTAATGAAAAACTGTTTTTT.

The rearrangement uses TRBV24-1 and TRBJ1-5; 8 nucleotides align to TRBD1. The CDR3 spans 13 residues. V dropped 3 bases and J dropped 8; count of bases not matched to a gene: 2. The germline CDR1 and CDR2 sequences are KGHDR and SFDVKD. The CDR3 protein is CATSDETGEPQHF. CDR3 DNA sequence: TGTGCCACCAGTGATGAGACAGGGGAGCCCCAGCATTTT.

In regard to this clone: Other DNA sequences in the same sample also yield this CDR3. V gene TRBV7-2 combines with J gene TRBJ2-7; D is perhaps TRBD2 (6 bases). CDR1 and CDR2 (germline): SGHTA, FQGNSA. V dropped 1 base and J dropped 3 bases, with 10 bases sitting between them. The CDR3 extends over 14 amino acids. The CDR3 is CASSLVGGNYEQYF. For the CDR3, the DNA is TGTGCCAGCAGCTTAGTAGGCGGGAACTACGAGCAGTACTTC.

The V call is TRBV7-9, the J call TRBJ1-2; 7 nucleotides match TRBD1. J gave up 4 bases and V 0 bases, and 5 bases lay outside the gene matches. The germline V gene encodes CDR1 SEHNR and CDR2 FQNEAQ (reference sequence). CDR3 length: 15 residues. The chain's CDR3 is CASSLAPTGTYGYTF. The CDR3 region has the DNA TGTGCCAGCAGCTTAGCGCCGACAGGGACCTATGGCTACACCTTC. The full variable domain, in which reference TRBV7-9 and TRBJ1-2 provide the parts outside the CDR3, is DTGVSQNPRHKITKRGQNVTFRCDPISEHNRLYWYRQTLGQGPEFLTYFQNEAQLEKSRLLSDRFSAERPKGSFSTLEIQRTEQGDSAMYLCASSLAPTGTYGYTFGSGTRLTVV.